The 8 T cell receptor beta chains in this list originate from one sample, sequenced in a study of OX40 agonist ivuxolimab in advanced cancers. Clones were read by immunoSEQ multiplex PCR, and TCRdb kept only the in-frame ones, dropping some. The sample records more than 55,000 clones, roughly nine tenths being singletons. The sample consisted of CD4+ or CD8+ T cells sorted from blood, taken in a trial of the OX40 agonist ivuxolimab. These receptors came from an adult with an advanced solid tumor such as melanoma, head and neck, liver or kidney cancer.

The chain joins TRBV6-1 to TRBJ1-2; D is possibly TRBD1 (6 bases). Germline values: CDR1 MNHNS, CDR2 SASEGT. The V gene lost 2 bases and the J gene lost 5 bases, with 18 bases spanning the gap. The CDR3 loop spans 16 amino acids. CDR3 bases: TGTGCCAGCAGTGAAAGGAGGGGGGCAGAAAAATATGGCTACACCTTC. Its translation is CASSERRGAEKYGYTF.

The gene calls are TRBV7-8 and TRBJ2-1; a possible D gene is TRBD2 (6 bases). CDR1 is SGHVS and CDR2 is FQNEAQ in the germline V gene. This CDR3 contains 13 residues. With 0 bases removed from V and 9 bases from J, the gap between germline ends came to 9 bases. CDR3 sequence reads: CASSLARRGEQFF. The CDR3 region has the DNA TGTGCCAGCAGCTTAGCTAGGCGGGGTGAGCAGTTCTTC.

The chain is built from TRBV6-5 and TRBJ1-6; unclear D gene. V shed 0 bases and J shed 9 bases, with 9 bases lying between them. Germline CDR1 is MNHEY and CDR2 is SVGAGI. CDR3 length: 14 residues. The CDR3 nucleotides are TGTGCCAGCAGTTACTCGAATGGGCCTTCACCCCTCCACTTT. Its protein product is CASSYSNGPSPLHF.

Only one count was recorded for this clone. The chain uses TRBV2 and TRBJ2-3; D is perhaps TRBD1 (5 bases). Trimming cost V 7 bases and J 4 bases, with 18 bases left between them. This CDR3 has 15 residues. CDR1 is SNHLY and CDR2 is FYNNEI in the germline V gene. As DNA, the CDR3 is TGTGCCAGCACCGAAGGGGCTACGGCGTCAGATACGCAGTATTTT. It translates to CASTEGATASDTQYF.

This chain joins TRBV29-1 and TRBJ2-1; tentative D call: TRBD1 (6 bases). Germline V lookup: CDR1 SQVTM, CDR2 ANQGSEA. This CDR3 is built from 12 residues. V shed 3 bases and J shed 9 bases, with 12 bases lying between them. The CDR3 sequence: CSVDQGRVEQFF. In DNA, the CDR3 is TGCAGCGTTGACCAGGGGCGGGTTGAGCAGTTCTTC.

The J gene is TRBJ2-5, the V gene TRBV2; D might be TRBD1 (5 bases). The CDR3 consists of 15 residues. V was pared by 5 bases and J by 1 base, with 14 bases between. The germline CDR1 and CDR2 sequences are SNHLY and FYNNEI. CDR3 loop: CASSRQISFQETQYF. The CDR3 DNA sequence: TGTGCCAGCAGTCGACAGATATCGTTCCAAGAGACCCAGTACTTC. Full variable domain (outside the CDR3, taken from reference TRBV2 and TRBJ2-5): EPEVTQTPSHQVTQMGQEVILRCVPISNHLYFYWYRQILGQKVEFLVSFYNNEISEKSEIFDDQFSVERPDGSNFTLKIRSTKLEDSAMYFCASSRQISFQETQYFGPGTRLLVL.

V is TRBV2 and J is TRBJ1-2, with 10 bases identical to TRBD1. The CDR3 is 14 amino acids. The germline V gene has CDR1 SNHLY and CDR2 FYNNEI. The junction had 4 bases not matched to a gene; V was cut back by 6 bases and J by 3 bases. The CDR3 spells CASRRQGADYGYTF. CDR3 bases: TGTGCCAGCAGACGACAGGGGGCAGACTATGGCTACACCTTC.

The gene calls are TRBV5-1 and TRBJ2-7, with 7 positions matching TRBD1. Germline V gives CDR1 SGHRS, CDR2 YFSETQ. The CDR3 extends over 15 amino acids. Trimming at V came to 1 base and at J to 0 bases, leaving 4 bases not matched to a gene. As DNA, the CDR3 is TGCGCCAGCAGCTTGAAATGGGACAGCTCCTACGAGCAGTACTTC. Encoded protein: CASSLKWDSSYEQYF.